The 28 T cell receptor beta chains presented below share a single source sample, sequenced in a study of identifying expanded T cells in peripheral blood. Profiling relied on immunoSEQ multiplex PCR, and the TCRdb table lists in-frame clones only, not all of them. The profile shows about 120,000 clones, about 80% of them singletons. The sample taken for sequencing was blood. These receptor sequences come from a person between 18 and 75 years old in good health.

The chain links TRBV27 to TRBJ2-2, with 8 positions matching TRBD1. Germline V lookup: CDR1 MNHEY, CDR2 SMNVEV (reference sequence). The length of the CDR3 is 17 residues. V shed 4 bases and J 12 bases; nucleotides not matched to a gene: 19. The CDR3 protein is CASSSQGGRLRLGKLFF. The CDR3 coding sequence is TGTGCCAGCAGTTCACAGGGGGGTCGACTGCGACTGGGGAAGCTGTTTTTT.

This chain links TRBV19 with TRBJ1-1, with 7 bases that match TRBD1. The junction had 9 bases not matched to a gene; V was cut back by 6 bases and J by 11 bases. The CDR3 consists of 12 residues. CDR1 is LNHDA and CDR2 is SQIVND in the germline V gene (reference sequence). CDR3 sequence reads: CASRKGAFEAFF. In nucleotides, the CDR3 is TGTGCCAGTAGGAAGGGGGCGTTTGAGGCTTTCTTT.

The chain recombines TRBV6-5 with TRBJ1-5; D might be TRBD1 (5 bases). The V and J ends lost 5 bases and 5 bases respectively, with 13 bases between them. Germline V gives CDR1 MNHEY, CDR2 SVGAGI. The CDR3 runs to 14 residues. DNA for the CDR3: TGTGCCAGCAGTCAGGGATTATGGGATCAGCCCCAGCATTTT. This encodes CASSQGLWDQPQHF.

The CDR3 DNA reads as TGTGCCAGCAGTGTCGGCGGGGGGGCAGATACGCAGTATTTT. The encoded protein is CASSVGGGADTQYF. This chain connects TRBV6-1 to TRBJ2-3; 9 bases fit TRBD2. There are 14 residues in the CDR3. The V gene's germline CDR1 is MNHNS and CDR2 SASEGT. The junction had 3 bases not matched to a gene; V was cut back by 4 bases and J by 4 bases.

The V and J genes are TRBV19 and TRBJ2-7; 9 bases are shared with TRBD1. The junction had 5 bases not matched to a gene; V was cut back by 3 bases and J by 2 bases. The CDR3 loop spans 15 amino acids. Germline CDR1 LNHDA, CDR2 SQIVND (reference sequence). The CDR3 region is CASSIGQGRTYEQYF. The CDR3, as DNA: TGTGCCAGTAGTATTGGACAGGGGCGGACCTACGAGCAGTACTTC.

The chain carries TRBV11-2 and TRBJ1-6; the D is unclear. CDR3 length: 12 amino acids. Germline CDR1 and CDR2: SGHAT and FQNNGV. Between the trimmed V and J ends, which lost 6 bases and 8 bases, there was a span of 8 bases. CDR3 loop: CASRQTDSPLHF. The CDR3 DNA reads TGTGCCAGCAGACAAACGGATTCACCCCTCCACTTT.

The sample holds one count of this clone. The J gene is TRBJ2-4, the V gene TRBV7-2; D ambiguous. Germline assignment: CDR1 SGHTA and CDR2 FQGNSA. V lost 1 base to trimming and J lost 8 bases, with 9 bases between them. This CDR3 is 13 amino acids long. The CDR3 sequence is CASSLGSGDIQYF. The CDR3 DNA reads as TGTGCCAGCAGCTTAGGAAGTGGGGACATTCAGTACTTC.

The chain couples TRBV18 to TRBJ2-2; D is undetermined. V was pared by 3 bases and J by 2 bases, with 22 bases between. Germline V lookup: CDR1 KGHSH, CDR2 LQKENI. The CDR3 extends over 19 amino acids. CDR3 DNA: TGTGCCAGCTCACCGAAGCAGACTGTCCGCCATAGAAACACCGGGGAGCTGTTTTTT. Translation: CASSPKQTVRHRNTGELFF.

A remark on this clone: The junction and the germline gene differ at one end; a read error may be behind it. The chain couples TRBV4-1 to TRBJ2-1; D is unresolved. The CDR3 loop spans 12 amino acids. The germline V gene has CDR1 MGHRA and CDR2 YSYEKL. The CDR3 is CASGHHLGEQFF. CDR3 in DNA: TGCGCCAGCGGCCATCATCTGGGTGAGCAGTTCTTC.

The chain employs TRBV30 and TRBJ1-5; no reliable D call. V gave up 0 bases and J gave up 0 bases, with 6 bases separating them. The V gene's germline CDR1 is GTSNPN and CDR2 SVGIG (reference sequence). This CDR3 contains 14 residues. For the CDR3, the DNA is TGTGCCTGGAGTGTGGCGGATAGCAATCAGCCCCAGCATTTT. This gives the protein CAWSVADSNQPQHF.

There are a few counts of this clone. CDR3 sequence: CASTGLVYYGYTF. The CDR3, as DNA: TGTGCCAGCACTGGTCTCGTTTACTATGGCTACACCTTC. The chain has TRBV6-4 and TRBJ1-2; no clear D gene. Trimming left V 7 bases short and J 3 bases short, with 12 bases between. The CDR3 consists of 13 residues. Germline CDR1 MRHNA, CDR2 SNTAGT.

The chain employs TRBV11-2 and TRBJ2-5; D unresolved. V shed 5 bases and J shed 6 bases, with 10 bases lying between them. The length of the CDR3 is 12 residues. CDR1 and CDR2 (germline): SGHAT, FQNNGV. This CDR3 reads CASSLLGKTQYF. The CDR3 nucleotides are TGTGCCAGCAGCCTATTGGGGAAGACCCAGTACTTC.

The rearrangement joins TRBV14 to TRBJ2-6; D is unresolved. Between the trimmed V and J ends, which lost 4 bases and 1 base, there was a span of 8 bases. Per the germline V gene, CDR1 is SGHDN and CDR2 is FVKESK. The CDR3 loop spans 15 amino acids. The DNA of the CDR3 is TGTGCCAGCAGCCTCGGTCGGTCTGGGGCCAACGTCCTGACTTTC. Translating gives CASSLGRSGANVLTF.

Only a few counts were recorded for this clone. The chain is built from TRBV2 and TRBJ1-6, with 9 bases aligning to TRBD1. V was clipped by 11 bases and J by 7 bases; unmatched bases: 9. The CDR3 is made up of 14 amino acids. CDR1 and CDR2 from the germline V gene are SNHLY and FYNNEI. This CDR3 reads CASRTGVENSPLHF. CDR3 coding DNA: TGTGCCTCCCGGACAGGGGTTGAGAATTCACCCCTCCACTTT.

This chain connects TRBV10-3 to TRBJ1-5; tentative D call: TRBD1 (6 bases). Germline V gene lookup returns CDR1 ENHRY and CDR2 SYGVKD. The CDR3 is made up of 14 amino acids. The V end lost 10 bases, the J end lost 4 bases, and 17 bases lay between the germline ends. The CDR3 loop reads CATSMGAGNQPQHF. In nucleotides, the CDR3 is TGTGCCACCTCGATGGGGGCAGGGAATCAGCCCCAGCATTTT.

The chain links TRBV7-2 to TRBJ1-2; 7 bases are a match to TRBD1. V shed 5 bases and J 4 bases; nucleotides not matched to a gene: 7. Germline V CDR1 and CDR2: SGHTA, FQGNSA. This CDR3 is 14 amino acids long. The CDR3: CASSRIQGRYGYTF. The CDR3 DNA follows: TGTGCCAGCAGCCGAATACAGGGGCGCTATGGCTACACCTTC.

The V gene is TRBV30, the J gene TRBJ1-1; tentative D call: TRBD1 (5 bases). The germline V gene encodes CDR1 GTSNPN and CDR2 SVGIG (reference sequence). The CDR3 is 14 amino acids. CDR3 bases: TGTGCTTATAGGGAATGGGGCCGCGGGACTGAAGCTTTCTTT. Amino acids: CAYREWGRGTEAFF.

J is TRBJ1-2 and V is TRBV19, with TRBD1 matching over 9 bases. Germline lookup yields CDR1 LNHDA and CDR2 SQIVND (reference sequence). J gave up 5 bases and V 5 bases, and 9 bases lay outside the gene matches. The CDR3 extends over 15 amino acids. This CDR3 is CASSDTGQGLYGYTF. CDR3 DNA sequence: TGTGCCAGTAGTGATACGGGACAGGGCTTATATGGCTACACCTTC. Full variable domain (remainder filled in from reference TRBV19 and TRBJ1-2): DGGITQSPKYLFRKEGQNVTLSCEQNLNHDAMYWYRQDPGQGLRLIYYSQIVNDFQKGDIAEGYSVSREKKESFPLTVTSAQKNPTAFYLCASSDTGQGLYGYTFGSGTRLTVV.

V usage is TRBV11-3 and J usage is TRBJ1-1, with D possibly matching TRBD1 (5 bases). This CDR3 comprises 14 residues. Germline V gives CDR1 SGHNT, CDR2 YENEEA. V lost 4 bases to trimming and J lost 10 bases, with 19 bases between them. CDR3 loop: CASSSPGTLLGAFF. DNA of the CDR3: TGTGCCAGCAGCTCCCCCGGGACGCTACTAGGAGCTTTCTTT. Complete variable domain (other parts from reference TRBV11-3 and TRBJ1-1): EAGVVQSPRYKIIEKKQPVAFWCNPISGHNTLYWYLQNLGQGPELLIRYENEEAVDDSQLPKDRFSAERLKGVDSTLKIQPAELGDSAVYLCASSSPGTLLGAFFGQGTRLTVV.

This clone was seen only a few times. V usage is TRBV19 and J usage is TRBJ1-6; possibly TRBD1 for D (6 bases). Trimming pared 5 bases from V and 7 bases from J, leaving 15 bases between. This CDR3 spans 15 amino acids. CDR1 and CDR2 (germline): LNHDA, SQIVND (reference sequence). CDR3 sequence: CASSDRLSGNSPLHF. The CDR3 coding sequence is TGTGCCAGTAGTGACAGGCTCTCGGGAAATTCACCCCTCCACTTT.

The chain combines TRBV29-1 with TRBJ2-2; the D gene is possibly TRBD1 (5 bases). The CDR3 runs 12 residues. CDR1 is SQVTM and CDR2 is ANQGSEA in the germline V gene. With 7 bases removed from V and 1 base from J, the gap between germline ends came to 7 bases. CDR3 DNA: TGCAGCGCGACAGAGAACACCGGGGAGCTGTTTTTT. Its translation: CSATENTGELFF.

The chain employs TRBV6-6 and TRBJ1-2; D remains unclear. Germline V gene lookup returns CDR1 MNHNY and CDR2 SVGAGI (reference sequence). The CDR3 contains 12 residues. The V end was cut by 0 bases, the J end by 6 bases, with 5 bases between. CDR3 sequence: CASSYSPHGYTF. CDR3 DNA sequence: TGTGCCAGCAGTTACTCCCCTCATGGCTACACCTTC.

This clone was picked up a small number of times. The chain is built from TRBV11-2 and TRBJ2-7, with a tentative D call TRBD2 (5 bases). Germline CDR1 SGHAT, CDR2 FQNNGV. V lost 1 base, J lost 2 bases, and 6 bases lay in between. This CDR3 spans 13 amino acids. CDR3 region: CASSLGGPYEQYF. CDR3 DNA sequence: TGTGCCAGCAGCTTAGGAGGGCCCTACGAGCAGTACTTC.

The chain joins TRBV18 to TRBJ2-2; D might be TRBD2 (5 bases). V was shortened by 9 bases and J by 6 bases, with 20 bases between the two germline ends. This CDR3 contains 15 residues. Looked up from germline, CDR1 is KGHSH and CDR2 is LQKENI. CDR3 residues: CASRPGMQRAGELFF. DNA of the CDR3: TGTGCCAGTCGTCCGGGAATGCAGCGTGCCGGGGAGCTGTTTTTT.

The chain links TRBV6-4 to TRBJ1-5; D not certain. This CDR3 has 13 residues. In germline, CDR1 is MRHNA, CDR2 SNTAGT. Trimming left V 2 bases short and J 4 bases short, with 6 bases between. In nucleotides, the CDR3 is TGTGCCAGCAGTGACGGAGAAAATCAGCCCCAGCATTTT. The encoded protein is CASSDGENQPQHF.

The chain links TRBV18 to TRBJ2-7; D tentatively fits TRBD1 or TRBD2 (5 bases each). CDR3 size: 13 residues. Trimming took off 6 bases at V and 9 bases at J, with 18 bases between the two ends. Germline V gene sequence: CDR1 KGHSH, CDR2 LQKENI. The CDR3 nucleotides are TGTGCCAGCTCCCACAGTGCAGGGAGCGGGCAGTACTTC. The encoded protein is CASSHSAGSGQYF.

The chain recombines TRBV4-3 with TRBJ1-6; D unresolved. Germline CDR1 LGHNA, CDR2 YSLEER. V was pared by 0 bases and J by 2 bases, with 20 bases between. This CDR3 spans 20 amino acids. The CDR3 here is CASSQDNRNEADPYNSPLHF. As DNA, the CDR3 is TGCGCCAGCAGCCAAGATAATAGGAACGAGGCAGACCCCTATAATTCACCCCTCCACTTT.

This chain connects TRBV9 to TRBJ1-6; tentatively, D is TRBD1 (5 bases). V was cut by 4 bases and J by 9 bases, with 23 bases left in between. The CDR3 runs to 17 residues. Germline values: CDR1 SGDLS, CDR2 YYNGEE. The CDR3 is CASSPRDGGVGFSPLHF. As DNA, the CDR3 is TGTGCCAGCAGCCCCAGGGATGGGGGAGTAGGGTTTTCACCCCTCCACTTT.